This entry lists 22 T cell receptor beta chains sequenced from one sample in a study of regulatory T cells in long-lasting Graves disease (dated by TCRdb to the early 2020s). The intended sense of this specimen's time point label: newly diagnosed GD, antithyroid drugs for less than 3 months. RNA was extracted from PBMCs in TRIzol for both TCR sequencing and RNA sequencing. Library method: multiplex PCR. The sample was run on an Illumina HiSeq 4000. iRepertoire HTBI primers and Arm-PCR amplification of CDR3 regions were used to construct TCR beta libraries. The public reads were reanalyzed by TCRdb: fastp trimming at Q25, MiXCR alignment, in-frame beta chains only. Each CDR3 protein gets just one entry, which takes the most common genes and DNA from the rows behind it. This sample comprises hundreds of thousands of distinct CDR3 sequences, about 16% of them detected only once. The top ten constitute about 25% of the sample.

This same sample was also part of a study on T cells in Graves' hyperthyroidism and ophthalmopathy.

Sample: peripheral blood mononuclear cells (PBMCs), taken at new diagnosis, from a patient treated with antithyroid drugs. All receptors derive from a woman aged 40 to 65 with Graves disease. Donor details come from another sample of the same person, matched by shared clones.

A few counts support this clonotype. The chain uses TRBV12-3 or TRBV12-4 and TRBJ1-6; D is undetermined. CDR3 length: 16 residues. Between the trimmed V and J ends, which lost 2 bases and 0 bases, there was a span of 8 bases. CDR3 in amino acids: CASSLSRSSYNSPLHF. For the CDR3, the DNA is TGTGCCAGCAGTTTATCGAGAAGCTCCTATAATTCACCCCTCCACTTT.

This clonotype was recorded a few times. The chain joins TRBV27 to TRBJ2-1, with 14 bases identical to TRBD2. Trimming at V came to 5 bases and at J to 0 bases, leaving 9 bases not matched to a gene. From germline, CDR1 is MNHEY and CDR2 SMNVEV (reference sequence). The length of the CDR3 is 19 residues. CDR3 amino acids: CASSQIGTSGGFSYNEQFF. The CDR3 DNA reads TGTGCCAGCAGTCAAATCGGGACTAGCGGGGGCTTCTCCTACAATGAGCAGTTCTTC.

V usage is TRBV2 and J usage is TRBJ1-5; no clear D gene. The germline CDR1 and CDR2 sequences are SNHLY and FYNNEI. Trimming stripped 2 bases from V and 2 bases from J, with 19 bases between. CDR3 length: 18 amino acids. The CDR3 DNA sequence: TGTGCCAGCAGTGAACGGTTTGCGTCCGAGGAGGGCAATCAGCCCCAGCATTTT. It is translated as CASSERFASEEGNQPQHF. Supplemented by reference TRBV2 and TRBJ1-5, the full variable domain reads EPEVTQTPSHQVTQMGQEVILRCVPISNHLYFYWYRQILGQKVEFLVSFYNNEISEKSEIFDDQFSVERPDGSNFTLKIRSTKLEDSAMYFCASSERFASEEGNQPQHFGDGTRLSIL.

The chain employs TRBV20-1 and TRBJ1-6, with D perhaps matching TRBD1 (6 bases). CDR1 and CDR2 from the germline V gene are DFQATT and SNEGSKA (reference sequence). This CDR3 region has 15 residues. The V and J ends lost 0 bases and 6 bases respectively, with 12 bases between them. As DNA, the CDR3 is TGCAGTGCTAGAGATTCCGGGGGCGGTAATTCACCCCTCCACTTT. Amino acid sequence: CSARDSGGGNSPLHF.

Many counts were recorded for this clonotype. The rearrangement joins TRBV2 to TRBJ1-2; the D gene is possibly TRBD1 (6 bases). CDR1 SNHLY and CDR2 FYNNEI come from the germline V gene. The V and J ends lost 2 bases and 8 bases respectively, with 9 bases between them. The CDR3 consists of 12 residues. CDR3 amino acids: CASSEFGGGYTF. Here the CDR3 DNA reads TGTGCCAGCAGTGAATTTGGGGGCGGCTACACCTTC.

In its sample, this clonotype was seen many times. J is TRBJ1-1 and V is TRBV12-3 or TRBV12-4, with D possibly TRBD1 on 6 matching bases. The CDR3 runs to 16 residues. The germline V and J ends were trimmed by 6 bases and 2 bases, with 19 bases remaining between them. CDR3 residues: CASSLGARGGNTEAFF. The CDR3 DNA reads TGTGCCAGCAGCTTGGGGGCGCGAGGAGGAAACACTGAAGCTTTCTTT.

To note about this clonotype: A read error may explain this, as a much larger clone is one base away. The V and J genes are TRBV7-2 and TRBJ1-2; a weak D match, TRBD1 (6 bases). This CDR3 has 13 residues. Germline V lookup: CDR1 SGHTA, CDR2 FQGNSA. CDR3 sequence (DNA): TGTGCCAACAGCTTTTACAGGGACGGGGGCTACACCTTC. It encodes CANSFYRDGGYTF.

This clonotype was observed at least ten times. V gene TRBV7-8 combines with J gene TRBJ2-7; TRBD1 aligns across 9 bases. There are 13 residues in the CDR3. Germline CDR1 reads SGHVS; CDR2 reads FQNEAQ. The junction had 3 bases not matched to a gene; V was cut back by 3 bases and J by 6 bases. CDR3 protein: CASSFDRGIEQYF. CDR3 sequence (DNA): TGTGCCAGCAGCTTCGACAGGGGGATCGAGCAGTACTTC.

The chain joins TRBV14 to TRBJ2-7, with 7 bases matching TRBD1. The CDR3 consists of 14 residues. The junction had 10 bases not matched to a gene; V was cut back by 4 bases and J by 7 bases. The germline gives CDR1 SGHDN, CDR2 FVKESK. CDR3 sequence reads: CASSPQGLPSEQYF. The DNA for the CDR3 is TGTGCCAGCAGCCCACAGGGGCTTCCGAGTGAGCAGTACTTC.

This clonotype was seen repeatedly, ten times or more. The genes are TRBV28 and TRBJ1-1; 11 bases are shared with TRBD1. Trimming cost V 2 bases and J 6 bases; bases outside gene matches: 2. Germline CDR1 MDHEN, CDR2 SYDVKM. This CDR3 is 14 amino acids long. CDR3 in amino acids: CASSLRTGGSEAFF. CDR3 nucleotides: TGTGCCAGCAGTTTAAGGACAGGGGGCTCTGAAGCTTTCTTT.

To note about this clonotype: A much larger clone is a single base away; this may be a read error. Since no conserved phenylalanine or tryptophan closes the CDR3, a read error is the likely cause. This rearrangement joins TRBV3-1 to TRBJ2-1; the D gene is possibly TRBD2 (5 bases). Trimming shortened V by 2 bases and J by 10 bases, and 9 bases separated the two germline ends. This CDR3 contains 12 residues. Germline loops: CDR1 LGHDT, CDR2 YNNKEL (reference sequence). The CDR3 spells CASSQRGLEQFL. The DNA for the CDR3 is TGTGCCAGCAGCCAAAGAGGGCTAGAGCAGTTCCTC.

This clonotype was observed at least ten times. The chain uses TRBV28 and TRBJ2-2; D not certain. The CDR3 is 15 amino acids. Germline CDR1 is MDHEN and CDR2 is SYDVKM. Trimming took 3 bases from V and 2 from J, leaving 10 bases between them. In DNA, the CDR3 is TGTGCCAGCAGTTTTTTAGCTACAAACACCGGGGAGCTGTTTTTT. Protein: CASSFLATNTGELFF.

This clonotype was seen many times. The chain joins TRBV18 to TRBJ2-1, with D uncertain. V was pared by 4 bases and J by 7 bases, with 26 bases between. The CDR3 is 18 residues long. The germline V gene has CDR1 KGHSH and CDR2 LQKENI. CDR3 amino acids: CASSQVQARRTASNEQFF. Here the CDR3 DNA reads TGTGCCAGCTCACAGGTCCAAGCCCGGCGAACCGCGTCGAATGAGCAGTTCTTC.

V usage is TRBV5-1 and J usage is TRBJ2-2; D might be TRBD2 (5 bases). The CDR3 is 14 amino acids. Trimming left V 3 bases short and J 8 bases short, with 14 bases between. Per germline, CDR1 SGHRS and CDR2 YFSETQ. CDR3 sequence reads: CASSWNSGAGELFF. The DNA for the CDR3 is TGCGCCAGCAGCTGGAACAGCGGCGCGGGGGAGCTGTTTTTT.

Turning to this clonotype: A clone one base away is much larger, so this may be a read error. This CDR3 reads CASSFRGRDATDTQYF. In DNA form, the CDR3 reads TGCGCCAGCAGCTTCAGGGGGCGCGACGCGACAGATACGCAGTATTTT. The J gene is TRBJ2-3, the V gene TRBV5-1; 8 nucleotides align to TRBD1. The junction had 8 bases not matched to a gene; V was cut back by 2 bases and J by 3 bases. CDR1 and CDR2 (germline): SGHRS, YFSETQ. The CDR3 runs 16 residues.

Comments on this clonotype: Given a much more abundant clone one base away, this may be a read error. This rearrangement joins TRBV11-1 to TRBJ2-5, with 8 bases identical to TRBD1. This CDR3 has 15 residues. CDR1 SGHAT and CDR2 FQDESV come from the germline V gene (reference sequence). After removal of 3 bases from V and 5 bases from J, the junction contained 8 bases not matched to a gene. CDR3 loop: CASSFLGRGHETQYF. CDR3 coding DNA: TGTGCCAGCAGCTTTCTCGGCAGGGGGCACGAGACCCAGTACTTC. Drawing the rest from reference TRBV11-1 and TRBJ2-5, the complete variable domain is EAEVAQSPRYKITEKSQAVAFWCDPISGHATLYWYRQILGQGPELLVQFQDESVVDDSQLPKDRFSAERLKGVDSTLKIQPAELGDSAMYLCASSFLGRGHETQYFGPGTRLLVL.

Points on this clonotype: This may be a read error, as it is one base from a much larger clone. The CDR3 loop is CASSAMPSTDTQYF. The CDR3 DNA reads TGCGCCAGCAGCGCTATGCCGAGCACAGATACGCAGTATTTT. V is TRBV5-1 and J is TRBJ2-3; D is ambiguous. The CDR3 sequence is 14 residues long. Trimming took off 4 bases at V and 0 bases at J, with 9 bases between the two ends. The germline CDR1 and CDR2 sequences are SGHRS and YFSETQ.

Ten or more counts support this clonotype. The rearrangement links TRBV30 to TRBJ1-1; no definite D call. Trimming shortened V by 3 bases and J by 3 bases, and 17 bases separated the two germline ends. CDR1 is GTSNPN and CDR2 is SVGIG in the germline V gene (reference sequence). The CDR3 consists of 15 residues. CDR3 sequence: CAWRFQSSWDTEAFF. DNA of the CDR3: TGTGCCTGGAGGTTCCAAAGTTCCTGGGACACTGAAGCTTTCTTT. The full variable domain, completed using reference TRBV30 and TRBJ1-1, is SQTIHQWPATLVQPVGSPLSLECTVEGTSNPNLYWYRQAAGRGLQLLFYSVGIGQISSEVPQNLSASRPQDRQFILSSKKLLLSDSGFYLCAWRFQSSWDTEAFFGQGTRLTVV.

This clonotype was observed many times. V and J are TRBV11-3 and TRBJ2-5, with a possible D match to TRBD2 (6 bases). Germline CDR1 is SGHNT and CDR2 is YENEEA. The CDR3 spans 14 residues. Deletions cut 4 bases from V and 4 bases from J, with 13 bases between. CDR3 in amino acids: CASSSTRDAETQYF. The CDR3 bases are TGTGCCAGCAGCTCTACGCGGGACGCAGAGACCCAGTACTTC.

As for this clonotype: At one boundary the junction diverges from the germline segment, which might be a read error. The chain is built from TRBV20-1 and TRBJ1-3; D is ambiguous. This CDR3 is built from 14 residues. CDR1 is DFQATT, CDR2 SNEGSKA, per germline (reference sequence). Here the CDR3 reads CSAVTYSGGSTIYF. The DNA of the CDR3 is TGCAGTGCTGTGACGTATTCGGGAGGAAGCACCATATATTTT.

Of note for this clonotype: This sequence may be a read error, since a much larger clone differs from it by one base. This chain joins TRBV13 and TRBJ1-2; 7 bases are a match to TRBD1. The CDR3 spans 15 residues. Per the germline V gene, CDR1 is PRHDT and CDR2 is FYEKMQ (reference sequence). Here the CDR3 DNA reads TGTGCCGGCAGCTATGAGACAGGGCCCGGCTATGGCTACACCTTC. Translation gives CAGSYETGPGYGYTF.

This clonotype showed up many times. V usage is TRBV6-1 and J usage is TRBJ1-1; D unresolved. Looked up from germline, CDR1 is MNHNS and CDR2 is SASEGT. The CDR3 consists of 15 residues. V lost 6 bases, J lost 0 bases, and 14 bases lay in between. The DNA of the CDR3 is TGTGCCAGCAGACATCACCTGGAGGTGAACACTGAAGCTTTCTTT. Its translation: CASRHHLEVNTEAFF.